These T cell receptor beta chains were read from a single sample in a study of blood T cell repertoires in COVID-19. Assay: immunoSEQ multiplex PCR; the TCRdb copy retains only in-frame clones and omits some. The sample has hundreds of thousands of clones, 80% to 90% seen once; the top ten hold about 6%. The sequenced material came from peripheral blood. The receptors here all came from a woman aged 45-65 years with COVID-19, enrolled during active disease. Both conserved end residues are part of each CDR3. Each record gives: CDR3 length, clone size, V gene, D gene, J gene, CDR3 DNA, CDR3 protein. A D gene is named only where the DNA matches it firmly. Size is stated for part of the rows, as once, few or many counts, or as a class when the clone is expanded.

cdr3_length: 13; clone_size: .; v_call: TRBV5-6; d_call: TRBD1; j_call: TRBJ2-7; cdr3_nt: TGTGCCAGCAGCTTGGAACAGGGGGTTGAGCAGTACTTC; cdr3_aa: CASSLEQGVEQYF
cdr3_length: 16; clone_size: .; v_call: TRBV5-1; d_call: TRBD2; j_call: TRBJ2-1; cdr3_nt: TGCGCCAGCAGCTTGGGTGCGGGAGGGCCTTCTGTTGAGCAGTTCTTC; cdr3_aa: CASSLGAGGPSVEQFF
cdr3_length: 13; clone_size: .; v_call: TRBV11-3; d_call: .; j_call: TRBJ1-2; cdr3_nt: TGTGCCAGCAGCCCCGGGCCGGGGAATGGCTACACCTTC; cdr3_aa: CASSPGPGNGYTF
cdr3_length: 15; clone_size: once; v_call: TRBV11-2; d_call: TRBD2; j_call: TRBJ2-1; cdr3_nt: TGTGCCAGCAGCGAGGGTAGCGGGAACTACAATGAGCAGTTCTTC; cdr3_aa: CASSEGSGNYNEQFF
cdr3_length: 13; clone_size: .; v_call: TRBV6-5; d_call: .; j_call: TRBJ1-1; cdr3_nt: TGTGCCAGCAGTAAACAAAGGAACACTGAAGCTTTCTTT; cdr3_aa: CASSKQRNTEAFF
cdr3_length: 13; clone_size: .; v_call: TRBV5-1; d_call: TRBD1; j_call: TRBJ1-1; cdr3_nt: TGCGCCAGCCGACCGACAGGGGGCACTGAAGCTTTCTTT; cdr3_aa: CASRPTGGTEAFF
cdr3_length: 18; clone_size: .; v_call: TRBV5-6; d_call: TRBD1; j_call: TRBJ2-2; cdr3_nt: TGTGCCAGCAGCGCCGGGACAGGCTGGGGACTCTTCAGCGGGGAGCTGTTTTTT; cdr3_aa: CASSAGTGWGLFSGELFF
cdr3_length: 14; clone_size: .; v_call: TRBV5-1; d_call: TRBD1; j_call: TRBJ1-1; cdr3_nt: TGCGCCAGCAGCTATAGTTCAGGGGGCACTGAAGCTTTCTTT; cdr3_aa: CASSYSSGGTEAFF
cdr3_length: 16; clone_size: .; v_call: TRBV3-1/TRBV3-2; d_call: TRBD2; j_call: TRBJ2-1; cdr3_nt: TGTGCCAGCAGCCCGGGACTAGCGGGAGGGGCCTATGAGCAGTTCTTC; cdr3_aa: CASSPGLAGGAYEQFF
cdr3_length: 13; clone_size: .; v_call: TRBV29-1; d_call: .; j_call: TRBJ2-5; cdr3_nt: TGCAGCGTATCCAGAGACTACTCCGGGACCCAGTACTTC; cdr3_aa: CSVSRDYSGTQYF
cdr3_length: 13; clone_size: .; v_call: TRBV2; d_call: TRBD1; j_call: TRBJ2-1; cdr3_nt: TGTGCCAGCATCCGACAGGGTTTAAGTGAGCAGTTCTTC; cdr3_aa: CASIRQGLSEQFF
cdr3_length: 15; clone_size: .; v_call: TRBV5-1; d_call: .; j_call: TRBJ2-1; cdr3_nt: TGCGCCAGCAGCTTGACAGGGAGTCCCTACAATGAGCAGTTCTTC; cdr3_aa: CASSLTGSPYNEQFF
cdr3_length: 15; clone_size: once; v_call: TRBV7-6; d_call: .; j_call: TRBJ1-4; cdr3_nt: TGTGCCAGCAGCCCATGGGAGCGGAGTAATGAAAAACTGTTTTTT; cdr3_aa: CASSPWERSNEKLFF
cdr3_length: 13; clone_size: .; v_call: TRBV30; d_call: .; j_call: TRBJ1-1; cdr3_nt: TGTGCCTGGAGTGGGCAGGGGACCACTGAAGCTTTCTTT; cdr3_aa: CAWSGQGTTEAFF
cdr3_length: 13; clone_size: .; v_call: TRBV12-3/TRBV12-4; d_call: .; j_call: TRBJ2-1; cdr3_nt: TGTGCCAGCAGTTTGGGACTCCCCAATGAGCAGTTCTTC; cdr3_aa: CASSLGLPNEQFF
cdr3_length: 16; clone_size: .; v_call: TRBV4-2; d_call: .; j_call: TRBJ1-5; cdr3_nt: TGTGCCAGCAGCCAAGAGGGAGGTAATAACAATCAGCCCCAGCATTTT; cdr3_aa: CASSQEGGNNNQPQHF
cdr3_length: 14; clone_size: .; v_call: TRBV3-1/TRBV3-2; d_call: .; j_call: TRBJ1-2; cdr3_nt: TGTGCCAGCAGCCACATGGACACCCTCTATGGCTACACCTTC; cdr3_aa: CASSHMDTLYGYTF
cdr3_length: 14; clone_size: .; v_call: TRBV19; d_call: .; j_call: TRBJ2-5; cdr3_nt: TGTGCCAGTAGTATTGGCAGATTTCAAGAGACCCAGTACTTC; cdr3_aa: CASSIGRFQETQYF
cdr3_length: 13; clone_size: .; v_call: TRBV5-4; d_call: .; j_call: TRBJ1-4; cdr3_nt: TGTGCCAGCAGCCATAGAGACAGAGAAAAACTGTTTTTT; cdr3_aa: CASSHRDREKLFF
cdr3_length: 15; clone_size: .; v_call: TRBV5-1; d_call: .; j_call: TRBJ2-7; cdr3_nt: TGCGCCAGCAGCTTGGAATACCTACAGGGAAACGAGCAGTACTTC; cdr3_aa: CASSLEYLQGNEQYF
cdr3_length: 16; clone_size: .; v_call: TRBV7-9; d_call: TRBD1; j_call: TRBJ2-1; cdr3_nt: TGTGCCAGCAGCCCCGGGACAGCGAGCTCCTACAATGAGCAGTTCTTC; cdr3_aa: CASSPGTASSYNEQFF
cdr3_length: 16; clone_size: once; v_call: TRBV9; d_call: TRBD2; j_call: TRBJ2-3; cdr3_nt: TGTGCCAGCAGCGTCGGGACTAGCGGTGTCACAGATACGCAGTATTTT; cdr3_aa: CASSVGTSGVTDTQYF
cdr3_length: 14; clone_size: .; v_call: TRBV5-1; d_call: TRBD1; j_call: TRBJ2-1; cdr3_nt: TGCGCCAGCAGCCTGGGGACAGCCAACAATGAGCAGTTCTTC; cdr3_aa: CASSLGTANNEQFF
cdr3_length: 22; clone_size: .; v_call: TRBV4-1; d_call: TRBD1; j_call: TRBJ2-6; cdr3_nt: TGCGCCAGCAGCCAGCGTATCCGGGAAGGACAGGCAGCCAACTCTGGGGCCAACGTCCTGACTTTC; cdr3_aa: CASSQRIREGQAANSGANVLTF
cdr3_length: 13; clone_size: once; v_call: TRBV9; d_call: .; j_call: TRBJ1-1; cdr3_nt: TGTGCCAGCAGCGTAGACAGCCACACTGAAGCTTTCTTT; cdr3_aa: CASSVDSHTEAFF
cdr3_length: 16; clone_size: .; v_call: TRBV7-6; d_call: TRBD1; j_call: TRBJ2-7; cdr3_nt: TGTGCCAGCAGCTTAGCGGGACAGGGGTCGTCCTACGAGCAGTACTTC; cdr3_aa: CASSLAGQGSSYEQYF
cdr3_length: 13; clone_size: few; v_call: TRBV7-2; d_call: .; j_call: TRBJ1-5; cdr3_nt: TGTGCCAGCAGCTTGAGTGTCAATCAGCCCCAGCATTTT; cdr3_aa: CASSLSVNQPQHF
cdr3_length: 14; clone_size: .; v_call: TRBV19; d_call: TRBD1; j_call: TRBJ1-5; cdr3_nt: TGTGCCAGTAGTGGGACAGGGGGCGGACAGCCCCAGCATTTT; cdr3_aa: CASSGTGGGQPQHF
cdr3_length: 14; clone_size: .; v_call: TRBV7-2; d_call: .; j_call: TRBJ2-7; cdr3_nt: TGTGCCAGCAACCGCGCGGCATCCTTCTACGAGCAGTACTTC; cdr3_aa: CASNRAASFYEQYF
cdr3_length: 17; clone_size: .; v_call: TRBV24-1; d_call: TRBD2; j_call: TRBJ2-3; cdr3_nt: TGTGCCACCAGTCATGGGCTAGCGGGTATGCGCCCGGATACGCAGTATTTT; cdr3_aa: CATSHGLAGMRPDTQYF
cdr3_length: 12; clone_size: .; v_call: TRBV2; d_call: .; j_call: TRBJ1-2; cdr3_nt: TGTGCCAGCAGTCCCAAAACGGGGGGCTACACCTTC; cdr3_aa: CASSPKTGGYTF
cdr3_length: 15; clone_size: .; v_call: TRBV7-9; d_call: .; j_call: TRBJ1-4; cdr3_nt: TGTGCCAGCAGCACCTTGGACGGACTTAATGAAAAACTGTTTTTT; cdr3_aa: CASSTLDGLNEKLFF
cdr3_length: 12; clone_size: once; v_call: TRBV27; d_call: .; j_call: TRBJ1-5; cdr3_nt: TGTGCCAGCAGTTTACAGGGGCGGCCCCAGCATTTT; cdr3_aa: CASSLQGRPQHF
cdr3_length: 14; clone_size: once; v_call: TRBV6-6; d_call: TRBD2; j_call: TRBJ2-7; cdr3_nt: TGTGCCAGCAGCCCGGGGGGGGGCCCCTACGAGCAGTACTTC; cdr3_aa: CASSPGGGPYEQYF
cdr3_length: 14; clone_size: .; v_call: TRBV30; d_call: TRBD2; j_call: TRBJ2-1; cdr3_nt: TGTGCCTGGAGCGAGGCGGGAGGGCGTTTTGAGCAGTTCTTC; cdr3_aa: CAWSEAGGRFEQFF
cdr3_length: 14; clone_size: .; v_call: TRBV18; d_call: TRBD2; j_call: TRBJ2-7; cdr3_nt: TGTGCCAGCTCACCTAGCGGGAGTTCCTACGAGCAGTACTTC; cdr3_aa: CASSPSGSSYEQYF
cdr3_length: 15; clone_size: .; v_call: TRBV24-1; d_call: .; j_call: TRBJ2-1; cdr3_nt: TGTGCCACCGGCTTCCAGGGGGGCTCCTACAATGAGCAGTTCTTC; cdr3_aa: CATGFQGGSYNEQFF
cdr3_length: 17; clone_size: .; v_call: TRBV7-3; d_call: TRBD2; j_call: TRBJ2-3; cdr3_nt: TGTGCCAGCAGCCCCGAAGGACTAGCGGGTAGGGCAGATACGCAGTATTTT; cdr3_aa: CASSPEGLAGRADTQYF
cdr3_length: 15; clone_size: once; v_call: TRBV5-1; d_call: .; j_call: TRBJ2-2; cdr3_nt: TGCGCCAGCAGCTTGTCAGGGACGAACACCGGGGAGCTGTTTTTT; cdr3_aa: CASSLSGTNTGELFF
cdr3_length: 13; clone_size: .; v_call: TRBV12-3/TRBV12-4; d_call: TRBD1; j_call: TRBJ1-2; cdr3_nt: TGTGCCAGCAGACCTACAGGGGTCAGGGGCTACACCTTC; cdr3_aa: CASRPTGVRGYTF
cdr3_length: 14; clone_size: .; v_call: TRBV5-1; d_call: .; j_call: TRBJ2-3; cdr3_nt: TGCGCCAGCAGCGAAAGGGGGACCGGGGATACGCAGTATTTT; cdr3_aa: CASSERGTGDTQYF
cdr3_length: 16; clone_size: .; v_call: TRBV4-3; d_call: .; j_call: TRBJ2-2; cdr3_nt: TGCGCCAGCAGCCAAGAGTCCGGGAGACTTGCCGGGGAGCTGTTTTTT; cdr3_aa: CASSQESGRLAGELFF
cdr3_length: 16; clone_size: .; v_call: TRBV9; d_call: .; j_call: TRBJ2-2; cdr3_nt: TGTGCCAGCAGCCAATCGGCTAGCGCCGTCGGCGGGGAGCTGTTTTTT; cdr3_aa: CASSQSASAVGGELFF
cdr3_length: 19; clone_size: .; v_call: TRBV27; d_call: TRBD1; j_call: TRBJ2-2; cdr3_nt: TGTGCCAGCAGTCAACCTGTACTAAAGGGGGCGAGGAACACCGGGGAGCTGTTTTTT; cdr3_aa: CASSQPVLKGARNTGELFF
cdr3_length: 14; clone_size: .; v_call: TRBV7-2; d_call: .; j_call: TRBJ1-1; cdr3_nt: TGTGCCAGCAGCCCGAGGGTTGAGTACACTGAAGCTTTCTTT; cdr3_aa: CASSPRVEYTEAFF
cdr3_length: 18; clone_size: .; v_call: TRBV6-1; d_call: TRBD2; j_call: TRBJ2-7; cdr3_nt: TGTGCCAGCAGTGAAGTACCACTAGCGGGAGGCAGGGGCTACGAGCAGTACTTC; cdr3_aa: CASSEVPLAGGRGYEQYF
cdr3_length: 13; clone_size: .; v_call: TRBV19; d_call: .; j_call: TRBJ1-1; cdr3_nt: TGTGCCAGTAGGTCTATCATGAACACTGAAGCTTTCTTT; cdr3_aa: CASRSIMNTEAFF
cdr3_length: 15; clone_size: .; v_call: TRBV18; d_call: .; j_call: TRBJ1-1; cdr3_nt: TGTGCCAGCTCACCACCGTTCGCAACTAACACTGAAGCTTTCTTT; cdr3_aa: CASSPPFATNTEAFF
cdr3_length: 15; clone_size: .; v_call: TRBV18; d_call: .; j_call: TRBJ1-6; cdr3_nt: TGTGCCAGCTCACCAGTCCCAGGCTATAATTCACCCCTCCACTTT; cdr3_aa: CASSPVPGYNSPLHF
cdr3_length: 16; clone_size: .; v_call: TRBV7-2; d_call: TRBD2; j_call: TRBJ2-1; cdr3_nt: TGTGCCAGCAGCTCCCGGGCCGCGGGAGGCTGGAATGAGCAGTTCTTC; cdr3_aa: CASSSRAAGGWNEQFF
cdr3_length: 16; clone_size: .; v_call: TRBV30; d_call: .; j_call: TRBJ1-5; cdr3_nt: TGTGCCTGGAGTGCCCGACTCAACTCGGGGGGGCAGCCCCAGCATTTT; cdr3_aa: CAWSARLNSGGQPQHF
cdr3_length: 16; clone_size: .; v_call: TRBV7-8; d_call: .; j_call: TRBJ2-7; cdr3_nt: TGTGCCAGCAGCTTAGCGGAAGGCGGCCATTACTACGAGCAGTACTTC; cdr3_aa: CASSLAEGGHYYEQYF
cdr3_length: 16; clone_size: few; v_call: TRBV18; d_call: .; j_call: TRBJ1-5; cdr3_nt: TGTGCCAGCTCACCTGGGGCGGTCCTAGGGGATCAGCCCCAGCATTTT; cdr3_aa: CASSPGAVLGDQPQHF
cdr3_length: 9; clone_size: .; v_call: TRBV19; d_call: .; j_call: TRBJ2-1; cdr3_nt: TGTGCCAGTGGAGATGAGCAGTTCTTC; cdr3_aa: CASGDEQFF
cdr3_length: 18; clone_size: .; v_call: TRBV2; d_call: .; j_call: TRBJ2-3; cdr3_nt: TGTGCCAGCAGTGAAAGCCCGATCCCAGGGTATCGCACAGATACGCAGTATTTT; cdr3_aa: CASSESPIPGYRTDTQYF
cdr3_length: 17; clone_size: .; v_call: TRBV18; d_call: TRBD2; j_call: TRBJ2-5; cdr3_nt: TGTGCCAGCTCACCCCTTCCTAGCGGGAGGGGACAAGAGACCCAGTACTTC; cdr3_aa: CASSPLPSGRGQETQYF
cdr3_length: 17; clone_size: once; v_call: TRBV5-4; d_call: TRBD2; j_call: TRBJ2-5; cdr3_nt: TGTGCCAGCAGCTTGGCCGGTCTAGCGGGAATCCAAGAGACCCAGTACTTC; cdr3_aa: CASSLAGLAGIQETQYF
cdr3_length: 15; clone_size: .; v_call: TRBV5-1; d_call: .; j_call: TRBJ1-1; cdr3_nt: TGCGCCAGCAGCTTGCGTCAGGGCGGGACGGTTGAAGCTTTCTTT; cdr3_aa: CASSLRQGGTVEAFF
cdr3_length: 17; clone_size: .; v_call: TRBV28; d_call: TRBD1; j_call: TRBJ1-1; cdr3_nt: TGTGCCAGCAGTAGTGCCGCCTACCGGGACAGCAACACTGAAGCTTTCTTT; cdr3_aa: CASSSAAYRDSNTEAFF
cdr3_length: 13; clone_size: .; v_call: TRBV12-3/TRBV12-4; d_call: .; j_call: TRBJ2-1; cdr3_nt: TGTGCCAGCAGTCCCGGACTGATTCATGAGCAGTTCTTC; cdr3_aa: CASSPGLIHEQFF